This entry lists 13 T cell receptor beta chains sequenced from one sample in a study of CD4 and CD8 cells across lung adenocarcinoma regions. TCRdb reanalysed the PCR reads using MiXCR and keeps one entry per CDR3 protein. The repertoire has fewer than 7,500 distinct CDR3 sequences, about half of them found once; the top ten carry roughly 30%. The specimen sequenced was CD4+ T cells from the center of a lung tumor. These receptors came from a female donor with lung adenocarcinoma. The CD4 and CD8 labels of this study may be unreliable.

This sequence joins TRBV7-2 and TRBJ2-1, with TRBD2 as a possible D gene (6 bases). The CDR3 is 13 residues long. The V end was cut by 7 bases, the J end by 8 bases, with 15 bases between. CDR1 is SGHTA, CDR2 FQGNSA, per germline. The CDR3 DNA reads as TGTGCCAGCACACTGGACTACCCGGATGAGCAGTTCTTC. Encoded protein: CASTLDYPDEQFF. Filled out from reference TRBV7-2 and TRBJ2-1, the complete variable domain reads GAGVSQSPSNKVTEKGKDVELRCDPISGHTALYWYRQSLGQGLEFLIYFQGNSAPDKSGLPSDRFSAERTGGSVSTLTIQRTQQEDSAVYLCASTLDYPDEQFFGPGTRLTVL.

In DNA, the CDR3 is TGTGCCAGCAGTGTTAACACCGGGGCGCAGTATTTT. Protein: CASSVNTGAQYF. The V gene is TRBV6-2 or TRBV6-3, the J gene TRBJ2-2; maybe TRBD2 (5 bases). The J call is doubtful: the DNA matches TRBJ2-3 better. Germline V gene lookup returns CDR1 MNHEY and CDR2 SVGEGT. The CDR3 extends over 12 amino acids.

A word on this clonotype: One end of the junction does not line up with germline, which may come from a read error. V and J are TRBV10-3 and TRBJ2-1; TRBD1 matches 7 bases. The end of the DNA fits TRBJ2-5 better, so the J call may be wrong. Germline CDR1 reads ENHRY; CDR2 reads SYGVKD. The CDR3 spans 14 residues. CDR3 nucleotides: TGTGCCAGCAGTGAGTTGACAGGGAAGGAGACCCAGTACTTC. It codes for CASSELTGKETQYF.

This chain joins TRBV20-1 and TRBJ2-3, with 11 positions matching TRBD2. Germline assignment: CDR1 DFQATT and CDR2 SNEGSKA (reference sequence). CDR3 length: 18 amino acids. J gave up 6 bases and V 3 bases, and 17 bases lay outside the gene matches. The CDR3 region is CSASFVSGRAFDVDTQYF. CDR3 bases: TGCAGTGCTAGTTTTGTTAGCGGGAGGGCCTTTGACGTTGATACGCAGTATTTT.

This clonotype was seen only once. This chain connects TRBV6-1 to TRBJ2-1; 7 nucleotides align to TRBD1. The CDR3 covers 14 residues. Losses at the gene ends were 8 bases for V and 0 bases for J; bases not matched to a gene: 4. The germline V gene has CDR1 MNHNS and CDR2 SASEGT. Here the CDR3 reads CASRGTASYNEQFF. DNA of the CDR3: TGTGCCAGCCGAGGGACAGCCTCCTACAATGAGCAGTTCTTC.

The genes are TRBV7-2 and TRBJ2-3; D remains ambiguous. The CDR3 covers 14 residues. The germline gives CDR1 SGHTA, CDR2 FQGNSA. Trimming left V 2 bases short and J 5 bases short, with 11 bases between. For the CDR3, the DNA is TGTGCCAGCAGCTTATTGGTGGCAGTAGATACGCAGTATTTT. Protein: CASSLLVAVDTQYF.

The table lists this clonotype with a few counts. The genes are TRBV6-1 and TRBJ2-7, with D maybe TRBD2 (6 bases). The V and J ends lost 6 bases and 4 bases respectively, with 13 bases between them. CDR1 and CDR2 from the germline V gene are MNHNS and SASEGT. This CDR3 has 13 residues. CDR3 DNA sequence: TGTGCCAGCAGCTCCGGGGGTAGGTACGAGCAGTACTTC. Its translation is CASSSGGRYEQYF.

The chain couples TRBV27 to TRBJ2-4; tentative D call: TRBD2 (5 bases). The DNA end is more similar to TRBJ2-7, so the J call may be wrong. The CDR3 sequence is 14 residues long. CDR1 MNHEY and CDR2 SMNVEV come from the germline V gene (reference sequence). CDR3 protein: CASSLERVGYEQYF. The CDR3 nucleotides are TGTGCCAGCAGTTTGGAGAGGGTCGGCTACGAGCAGTACTTC.

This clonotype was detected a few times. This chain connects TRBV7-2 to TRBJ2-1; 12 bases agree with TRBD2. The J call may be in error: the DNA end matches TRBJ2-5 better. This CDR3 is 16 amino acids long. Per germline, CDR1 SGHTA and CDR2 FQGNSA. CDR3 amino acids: CASSTNMGLAGETQYF. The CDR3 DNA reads TGTGCCAGCAGCACGAACATGGGACTAGCGGGAGAGACCCAGTACTTC.

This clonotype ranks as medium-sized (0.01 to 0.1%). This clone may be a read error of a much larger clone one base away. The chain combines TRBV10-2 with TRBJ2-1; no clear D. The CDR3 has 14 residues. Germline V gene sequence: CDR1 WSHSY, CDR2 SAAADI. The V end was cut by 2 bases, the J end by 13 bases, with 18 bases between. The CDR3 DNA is TGCGCCAGCAGTGAGAGTGGGTACCAAGAGACCCAGTTCTTC. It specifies CASSESGYQETQFF.

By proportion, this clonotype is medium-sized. The CDR3 is CASSFTGVPEQFF. CDR3 DNA sequence: TGTGCCAGCAGCTTCACAGGGGTGCCTGAGCAGTTCTTC. The V and J genes are TRBV7-2 and TRBJ2-1; 7 nucleotides align to TRBD1. V gave up 3 bases and J gave up 9 bases; unmatched junction bases: 5. The germline V gene has CDR1 SGHTA and CDR2 FQGNSA. The CDR3 contains 13 residues. Drawing the rest from reference TRBV7-2 and TRBJ2-1, the complete variable domain is GAGVSQSPSNKVTEKGKDVELRCDPISGHTALYWYRQSLGQGLEFLIYFQGNSAPDKSGLPSDRFSAERTGGSVSTLTIQRTQQEDSAVYLCASSFTGVPEQFFGPGTRLTVL.

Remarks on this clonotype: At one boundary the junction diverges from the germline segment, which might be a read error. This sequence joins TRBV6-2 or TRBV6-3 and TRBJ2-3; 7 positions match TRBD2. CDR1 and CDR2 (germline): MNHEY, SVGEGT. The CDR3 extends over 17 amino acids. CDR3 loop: CASSRIPGLRSKNTQYF. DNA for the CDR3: TGTGCCAGCAGCCGCATACCGGGACTACGAAGCAAAAACACTCAGTATTTC.

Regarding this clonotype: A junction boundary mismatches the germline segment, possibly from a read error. Here the CDR3 reads CVTGLEAKNIQYF. As DNA, the CDR3 is TGCGTCACGGGACTGGAAGCCAAAAATATTCAGTACTTC. The chain couples TRBV10-1 to TRBJ2-4, with TRBD2 as a possible D gene (6 bases). The CDR3 is made up of 13 amino acids. The germline V gene encodes CDR1 WNHNN and CDR2 SYGVQD (reference sequence).